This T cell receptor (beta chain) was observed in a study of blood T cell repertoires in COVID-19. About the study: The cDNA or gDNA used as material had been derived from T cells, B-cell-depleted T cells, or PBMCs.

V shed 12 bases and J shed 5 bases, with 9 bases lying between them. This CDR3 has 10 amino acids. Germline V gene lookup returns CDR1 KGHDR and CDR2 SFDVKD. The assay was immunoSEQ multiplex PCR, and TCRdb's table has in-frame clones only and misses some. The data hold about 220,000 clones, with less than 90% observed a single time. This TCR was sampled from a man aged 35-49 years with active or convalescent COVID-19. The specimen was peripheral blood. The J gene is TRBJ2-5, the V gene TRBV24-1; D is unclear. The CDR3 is CAARRETQYF. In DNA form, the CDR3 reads TGTGCCGCTAGACGGGAGACCCAGTACTTC.